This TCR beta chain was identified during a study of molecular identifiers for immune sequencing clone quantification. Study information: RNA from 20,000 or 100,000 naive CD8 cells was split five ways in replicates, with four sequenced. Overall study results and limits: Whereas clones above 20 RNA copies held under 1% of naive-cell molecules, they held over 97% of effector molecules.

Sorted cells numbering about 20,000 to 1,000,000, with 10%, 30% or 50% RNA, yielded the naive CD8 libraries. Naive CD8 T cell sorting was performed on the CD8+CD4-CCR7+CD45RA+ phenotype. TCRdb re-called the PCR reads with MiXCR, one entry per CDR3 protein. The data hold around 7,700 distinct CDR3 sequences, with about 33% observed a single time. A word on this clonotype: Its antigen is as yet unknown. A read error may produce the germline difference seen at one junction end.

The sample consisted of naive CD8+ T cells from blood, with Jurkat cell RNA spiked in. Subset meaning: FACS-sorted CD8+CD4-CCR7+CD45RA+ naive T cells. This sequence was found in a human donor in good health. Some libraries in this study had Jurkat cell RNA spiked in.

CDR3 region: CASGYSFPRGEPQHF. The CDR3 DNA reads as TGTGCCAGCGGTTACAGCTTCCCCCGCGGGGAGCCCCAGCATTTT. The V and J genes are TRBV6-5 and TRBJ1-5; D ambiguous. The CDR3 consists of 15 residues. The V gene's germline CDR1 is MNHEY and CDR2 SVGAGI.